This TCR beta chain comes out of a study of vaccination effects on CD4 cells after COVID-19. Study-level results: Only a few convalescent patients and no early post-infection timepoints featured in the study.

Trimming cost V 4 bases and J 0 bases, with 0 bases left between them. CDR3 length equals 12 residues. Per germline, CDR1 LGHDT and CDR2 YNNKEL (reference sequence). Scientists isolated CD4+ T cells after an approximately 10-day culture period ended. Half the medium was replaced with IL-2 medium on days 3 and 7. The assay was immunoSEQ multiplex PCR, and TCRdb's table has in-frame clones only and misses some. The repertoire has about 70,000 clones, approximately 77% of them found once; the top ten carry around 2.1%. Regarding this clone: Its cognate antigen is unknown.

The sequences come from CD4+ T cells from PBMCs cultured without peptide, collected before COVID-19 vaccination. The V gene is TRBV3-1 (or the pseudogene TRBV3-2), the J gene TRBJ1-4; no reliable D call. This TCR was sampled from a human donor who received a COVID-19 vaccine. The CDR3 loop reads CASSPTNEKLFF. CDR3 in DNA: TGTGCCAGCAGCCCAACTAATGAAAAACTGTTTTTT.